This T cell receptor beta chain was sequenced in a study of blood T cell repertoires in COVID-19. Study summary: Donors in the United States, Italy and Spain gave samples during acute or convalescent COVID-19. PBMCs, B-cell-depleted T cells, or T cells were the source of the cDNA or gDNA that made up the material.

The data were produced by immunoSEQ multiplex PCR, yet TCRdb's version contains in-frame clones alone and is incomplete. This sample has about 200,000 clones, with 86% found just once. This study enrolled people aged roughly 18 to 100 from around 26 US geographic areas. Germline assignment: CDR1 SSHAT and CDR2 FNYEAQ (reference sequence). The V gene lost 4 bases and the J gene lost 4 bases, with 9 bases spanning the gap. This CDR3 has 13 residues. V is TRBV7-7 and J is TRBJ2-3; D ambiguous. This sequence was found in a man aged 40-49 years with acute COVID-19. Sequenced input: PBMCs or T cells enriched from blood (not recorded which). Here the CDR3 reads CASSYTAADTQYF. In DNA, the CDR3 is TGTGCCAGCAGCTATACTGCGGCAGATACGCAGTATTTT.